This T cell receptor beta chain was captured in a study of cytomegalovirus exposure and HLA in healthy donors. Study summary: Within the Caucasian-associated ancestry cluster were roughly 81% of the roughly 360 genotyped donors.

Study-wide findings and caveats: In a later analysis, V- and J-gene trimming of beta chains associated with a DCLRE1C missense variant, replicated independently.

This clone has a handful of counts. Its antigen remains unidentified. Unmatched junction bases numbered 7, after V lost 6 bases and J lost 3 bases. CDR3 size: 14 residues. CDR1 and CDR2 (germline): MNHEY, SVGAGI. The PCR ran on 60 Vbeta and 13 Jbeta primers. This table comes from immunoSEQ multiplex PCR, and its TCRdb copy is limited to in-frame clones, with some not included. The table includes some 120,000 clones, 8.5% detected once. This clonotype was sampled from a man aged 35 to 55 in good health and CMV-seronegative. What was sequenced was PBMCs. This chain connects TRBV6-5 to TRBJ1-1; 7 bases line up with TRBD1. The CDR3 DNA sequence: TGTGCCAGCAGACCCCGGGACAGCTACACTGAAGCTTTCTTT. Encoded protein: CASRPRDSYTEAFF.